The source of this T cell receptor (beta chain) is a study of technical replicates of blood from several donors. Using immunoSEQ multiplex PCR, the repertoire was profiled, and TCRdb retains in-frame clones only, with some absent. The top ten hold roughly 4.4% of the sample, which has approximately 76,000 clones, about 86% seen once. V shed 5 bases and J 7 bases; nucleotides not matched to a gene: 7. The germline CDR1 and CDR2 sequences are SQVTM and ANQGSEA. CDR3 size: 15 residues. The sequenced sample consisted of PBMCs. The sequence was obtained from a human donor in good health. Some clones in this sample may be carry-over from other donors' samples. This chain links TRBV29-1 with TRBJ2-2, with TRBD2 identical over 13 bases. This CDR3 is CSVRGLAGLGGELFF. The CDR3 nucleotides read TGCAGCGTTAGGGGACTAGCGGGACTGGGCGGGGAGCTGTTTTTT.